The TCR beta chain under discussion was sequenced for a study of T cell repertoires in cytomegalovirus infection. General observations from the study: Ex vivo responses were dominated by HLA-C-restricted CMV-specific TCR beta clonotypes.

The CDR3 consists of 19 residues. CDR1 is MNHEY, CDR2 SVGAGI, per germline. After removal of 4 bases from V and 0 bases from J, the junction contained 15 bases not matched to a gene. Regarding this clonotype: Antigen: not known.

TCRdb reprocessed the reads via MiXCR and lists one record per CDR3 protein. The table shows about 52,000 distinct CDR3 sequences, with about 20% occurring only once. The J gene is TRBJ1-1, the V gene TRBV6-5, with 9 bases lining up with TRBD1. The input for sequencing was CD8+ T cells from cultured PBMCs, taken from culture after CMV antigen stimulation. The sequence came from a human donor in good health (CMV status not recorded). Some clones in this sample may be carry-over from other donors' samples. The CDR3: CASSSYLLLTGGMNTEAFF. Here the CDR3 DNA reads TGTGCCAGCAGTTCCTACCTTCTCCTGACAGGGGGGATGAACACTGAAGCTTTCTTT.